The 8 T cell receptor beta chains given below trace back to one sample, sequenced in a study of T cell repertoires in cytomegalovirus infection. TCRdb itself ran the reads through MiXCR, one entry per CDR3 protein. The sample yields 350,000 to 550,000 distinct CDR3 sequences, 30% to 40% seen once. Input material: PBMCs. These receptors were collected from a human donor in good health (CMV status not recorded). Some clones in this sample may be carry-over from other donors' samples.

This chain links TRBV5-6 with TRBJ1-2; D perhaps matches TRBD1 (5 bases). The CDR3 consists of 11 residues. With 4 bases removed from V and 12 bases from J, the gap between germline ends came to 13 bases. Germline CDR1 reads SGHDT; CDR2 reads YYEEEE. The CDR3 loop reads CASSGAGKDTF. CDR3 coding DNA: TGTGCCAGCAGCGGGGCCGGGAAGGACACCTTC.

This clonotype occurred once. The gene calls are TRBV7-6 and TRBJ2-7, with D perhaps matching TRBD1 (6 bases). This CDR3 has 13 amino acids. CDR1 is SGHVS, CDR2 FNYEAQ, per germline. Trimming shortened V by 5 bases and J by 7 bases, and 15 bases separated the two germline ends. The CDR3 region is CASSPTRGGEQYF. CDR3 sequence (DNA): TGTGCCAGCAGCCCGACAAGAGGGGGAGAGCAGTACTTC.

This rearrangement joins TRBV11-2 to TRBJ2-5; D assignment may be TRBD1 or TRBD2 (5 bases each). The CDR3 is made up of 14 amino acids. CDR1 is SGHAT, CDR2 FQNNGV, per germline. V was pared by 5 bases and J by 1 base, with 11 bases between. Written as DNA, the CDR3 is TGTGCCAGCAGCCCAGGGACCCGCCAAGAGACCCAGTACTTC. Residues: CASSPGTRQETQYF. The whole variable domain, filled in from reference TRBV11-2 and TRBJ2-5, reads EAGVAQSPRYKIIEKRQSVAFWCNPISGHATLYWYQQILGQGPKLLIQFQNNGVVDDSQLPKDRFSAERLKGVDSTLKIQPAKLEDSAVYLCASSPGTRQETQYFGPGTRLLVL.

The CDR3 DNA reads as TGTGCCAGCAGCTCACGGATCGGCCACGAGCAGTACTTC. Amino acid sequence: CASSSRIGHEQYF. The V gene is TRBV7-6, the J gene TRBJ2-7; D unclear. CDR1 is SGHVS and CDR2 is FNYEAQ in the germline V gene. The CDR3 consists of 13 residues. V shed 4 bases and J shed 5 bases, with 12 bases lying between them. The variable domain in full, completed from reference TRBV7-6 and TRBJ2-7, reads GAGVSQSPRYKVTKRGQDVALRCDPISGHVSLYWYRQALGQGPEFLTYFNYEAQQDKSGLPNDRFSAERPEGSISTLTIQRTEQRDSAMYRCASSSRIGHEQYFGPGTRLTVT.

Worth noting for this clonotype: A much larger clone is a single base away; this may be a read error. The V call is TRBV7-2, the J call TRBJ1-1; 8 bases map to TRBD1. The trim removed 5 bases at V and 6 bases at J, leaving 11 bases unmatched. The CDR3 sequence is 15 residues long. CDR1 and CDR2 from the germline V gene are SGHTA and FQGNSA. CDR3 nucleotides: TGTGCCAGCAGCACAGCAGGGGGCCCGGGGCCTGAAGCTTTCTTT. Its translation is CASSTAGGPGPEAFF.

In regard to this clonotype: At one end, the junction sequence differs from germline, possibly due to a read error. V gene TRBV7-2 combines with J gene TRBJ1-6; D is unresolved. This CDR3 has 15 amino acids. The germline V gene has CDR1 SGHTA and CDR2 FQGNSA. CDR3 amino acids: CASSLAGSNNAPLHF. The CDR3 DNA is TGTGCCAGCAGCTTGGCCGGGTCCAATAATGCACCCCTCCACTTT.

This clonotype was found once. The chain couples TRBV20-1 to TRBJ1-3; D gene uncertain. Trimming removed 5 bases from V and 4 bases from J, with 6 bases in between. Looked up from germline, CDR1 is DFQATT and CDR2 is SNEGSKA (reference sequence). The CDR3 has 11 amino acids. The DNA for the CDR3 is TGCAGTGCTCCCAGGGGAAACACCATATATTTT. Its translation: CSAPRGNTIYF.

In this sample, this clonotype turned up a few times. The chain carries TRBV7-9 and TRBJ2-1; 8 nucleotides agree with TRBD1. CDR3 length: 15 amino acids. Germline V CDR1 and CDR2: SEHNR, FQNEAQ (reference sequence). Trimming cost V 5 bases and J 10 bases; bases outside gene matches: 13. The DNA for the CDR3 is TGTGCCAGCAGCCTAAATTGGCAGGGGGCGAGGGAGCAGTTCTTC. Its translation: CASSLNWQGAREQFF.